Listed here are 18 T cell receptor beta chains from one sample, sequenced in a study of T cells in Graves' hyperthyroidism and ophthalmopathy. From RNA transcripts, TCR beta CDR3 regions were amplified. The HTBI primer set drove a first-round RT-PCR of the TCR CDR3. One entry per CDR3 protein, called by TCRdb with MiXCR from the multiplex PCR reads. The repertoire holds 550,000 to 600,000 distinct CDR3 sequences, with about 14% as singletons. Sequencing was carried out using blood. The receptors here all came from a woman under 30 with Graves' ophthalmopathy.

This clonotype was seen ten or more times. The genes are TRBV6-1 and TRBJ2-5, with D perhaps matching TRBD2 (5 bases). CDR1 is MNHNS, CDR2 SASEGT, per germline. CDR3 length equals 11 residues. V dropped 5 bases and J dropped 10 bases, with 11 bases sitting between them. Here the CDR3 DNA reads TGTGCCAGCAGTCGGACTGGAGGCCAGTACTTC. It is translated as CASSRTGGQYF.

This clonotype was counted many times. The chain carries TRBV12-3 or TRBV12-4 and TRBJ2-3; TRBD1 agrees at 8 bases. The CDR3 has 18 residues. V was pared by 3 bases and J by 1 base, with 12 bases of the junction left unmatched. CDR3: CASSFVSGGEVGTDTQYF. The CDR3 DNA reads TGTGCCAGCAGTTTTGTGTCAGGGGGCGAGGTGGGCACAGATACGCAGTATTTT.

CDR3 nucleotide sequence: TGCAGTGCTAGACCGAGACAGAATAATGAAAAACTGTTTTTT. This gives the protein CSARPRQNNEKLFF. V and J are TRBV20-1 and TRBJ1-4, with D possibly being TRBD1 (5 bases). V dropped 2 bases and J dropped 4 bases, with 11 bases sitting between them. The CDR3 sequence is 14 residues long. Germline loops: CDR1 DFQATT, CDR2 SNEGSKA (reference sequence).

This clonotype was counted at least ten times. J is TRBJ2-5 and V is TRBV7-2; D is undetermined. The CDR3 has 13 residues. Between the trimmed V and J ends, which lost 3 bases and 6 bases, there was a span of 11 bases. Germline V gene data show CDR1 as SGHTA and CDR2 as FQGNSA. The DNA of the CDR3 is TGTGCCAGCAGCTTCTCCTCTCGAAAGACCCAGTACTTC. Translated, it gives CASSFSSRKTQYF.

This clonotype was seen many times. One junction end does not reproduce the germline sequence, and a read error may be involved. CDR3 sequence reads: CASSAGQLNAEAFF. As DNA, the CDR3 is TGTGCCAGCAGTGCGGGGCAGTTGAACGCTGAAGCTTTCTTT. V is TRBV12-3 or TRBV12-4 and J is TRBJ1-1, with a weak D call TRBD1 (5 bases). The CDR3 consists of 14 residues.

Ten or more counts support this clonotype. V is TRBV28 and J is TRBJ2-1, with 7 bases matching TRBD2. V was clipped by 2 bases and J by 2 bases; unmatched bases: 6. This CDR3 spans 16 amino acids. The germline V gene encodes CDR1 MDHEN and CDR2 SYDVKM. The CDR3 loop reads CASSLVGGRTYNEQFF. The CDR3 bases are TGTGCCAGCAGTTTAGTCGGCGGGAGAACCTACAATGAGCAGTTCTTC.

This clonotype was detected ten times or more. J is TRBJ2-5 and V is TRBV7-2; D may match TRBD1 or TRBD2 (6 bases each). The length of the CDR3 is 15 residues. From germline, CDR1 is SGHTA and CDR2 FQGNSA. Trimming removed 1 base from V and 5 bases from J, with 14 bases in between. CDR3 in amino acids: CASSLEGGTRETQYF. In DNA form, the CDR3 reads TGTGCCAGCAGCTTAGAAGGGGGGACTCGGGAGACCCAGTACTTC.

The chain links TRBV7-9 to TRBJ2-1; 10 bases line up with TRBD2. The CDR3 is made up of 14 amino acids. Losses at the gene ends were 3 bases for V and 7 bases for J; bases not matched to a gene: 3. Germline V gene data show CDR1 as SEHNR and CDR2 as FQNEAQ (reference sequence). CDR3 sequence (DNA): TGTGCCAGCAGCTTTCCTAGCGGGGGAAATGAGCAGTTCTTC. Amino acid sequence: CASSFPSGGNEQFF.

This clonotype was found many times. J is TRBJ2-7 and V is TRBV7-2, with TRBD1 identical over 9 bases. CDR1 SGHTA and CDR2 FQGNSA come from the germline V gene. The CDR3 has 16 amino acids. Trimming at V came to 5 bases and at J to 7 bases, leaving 15 bases not matched to a gene. The CDR3 DNA is TGTGCCAGCAGCCGAGGGGGGGAACAGGGGGCGGGTGAGCAGTACTTC. This codes for CASSRGGEQGAGEQYF.

This clonotype was picked up many times. The genes are TRBV12-3 or TRBV12-4 and TRBJ1-5; D gene uncertain. The CDR3 has 14 amino acids. V lost 2 bases, J lost 1 base, and 6 bases lay in between. The CDR3 spells CASSLSSSNQPQHF. CDR3 DNA: TGTGCCAGCAGTTTAAGTTCCAGCAATCAGCCCCAGCATTTT.

In this sample, this clonotype turned up many times. The chain links TRBV12-3 or TRBV12-4 to TRBJ2-2, with unresolved D. The CDR3 consists of 14 residues. V was pared by 4 bases and J by 7 bases, with 13 bases between. This CDR3 is CASSSMGIGGELFF. In nucleotides, the CDR3 is TGTGCCAGCAGTTCTATGGGTATTGGCGGGGAGCTGTTTTTT.

This chain connects TRBV19 to TRBJ1-2; D unclear. V was pared by 3 bases and J by 3 bases, with 8 bases between. Germline V gene lookup returns CDR1 LNHDA and CDR2 SQIVND (reference sequence). The length of the CDR3 is 13 residues. The CDR3 DNA reads TGTGCCAGTAGTATTTCCCCTTACTATGGCTACACCTTC. This sequence encodes CASSISPYYGYTF.

Only a few counts were recorded for this clonotype. V is TRBV2 and J is TRBJ1-2; tentative D call: TRBD1 (5 bases). Trimming left V 3 bases short and J 0 bases short, with 8 bases between. The CDR3 is 14 residues long. The germline gives CDR1 SNHLY, CDR2 FYNNEI. The CDR3 region has the DNA TGTGCCAGCAGTGATCAACAGGCTAACTATGGCTACACCTTC. It is translated as CASSDQQANYGYTF.

V and J are TRBV3-1 and TRBJ1-2; tentative D call: TRBD1 (5 bases). Germline CDR1 reads LGHDT; CDR2 reads YNNKEL (reference sequence). CDR3 length: 15 amino acids. V was shortened by 0 bases and J by 6 bases, with 14 bases between the two germline ends. The CDR3 loop is CASSQDAGREHGYTF. As DNA, the CDR3 is TGTGCCAGCAGCCAAGATGCCGGCAGGGAGCATGGCTACACCTTC. Supplemented by reference TRBV3-1 and TRBJ1-2, the full variable domain reads DTAVSQTPKYLVTQMGNDKSIKCEQNLGHDTMYWYKQDSKKFLKIMFSYNNKELIINETVPNRFSPKSPDKAHLNLHINSLELGDSAVYFCASSQDAGREHGYTFGSGTRLTVV.

The chain has TRBV24-1 and TRBJ1-5, with a weak D call TRBD1 (6 bases). The germline CDR1 and CDR2 sequences are KGHDR and SFDVKD. The CDR3 totals 14 residues. Trimming stripped 8 bases from V and 4 bases from J, with 14 bases between. CDR3 region: CATKDSRGNQPQHF. CDR3 coding DNA: TGTGCCACCAAGGACAGTCGAGGGAATCAGCCCCAGCATTTT.

There are many counts of this clonotype. The gene calls are TRBV12-3 or TRBV12-4 and TRBJ2-1; a weak D match, TRBD2 (7 bases). This CDR3 region has 14 residues. The V end lost 6 bases, the J end lost 6 bases, and 15 bases lay between the germline ends. CDR3 residues: CASRRGGGTNEQFF. The CDR3 DNA reads TGTGCCAGCAGGAGGGGGGGGGGGACCAATGAGCAGTTCTTC.

This clonotype was detected ten times or more. The gene calls are TRBV20-1 and TRBJ2-1; D is tentatively TRBD1 or TRBD2 (6 bases each). Germline V gene sequence: CDR1 DFQATT, CDR2 SNEGSKA (reference sequence). The germline V and J ends were trimmed by 0 bases and 0 bases, with 12 bases remaining between them. The CDR3 is 16 amino acids. The CDR3 sequence: CSARDLGGHSYNEQFF. The CDR3 DNA reads TGCAGTGCTAGAGATCTGGGGGGACACTCCTACAATGAGCAGTTCTTC.

With regard to this clonotype: Possible read error: a much larger clone is one base away. The CDR3 spells CASWEGNEQYF. CDR3 nucleotide sequence: TGTGCCAGCTGGGAAGGCAATGAGCAGTACTTC. The V and J genes are TRBV7-9 and TRBJ2-7; D not resolved. The CDR3 consists of 11 residues. From germline, CDR1 is SEHNR and CDR2 FQNEAQ (reference sequence). The V and J ends lost 8 bases and 7 bases respectively, with 12 bases between them.